This record covers a single TCR beta chain. Antigen specificity is unknown. This sample is part of a study of pediatric ulcerative colitis. Broader study findings: Clonal expansions reduced rectal repertoire diversity in acute severe colitis. Two rectal CDR3 clonotypes occurred in all ulcerative colitis patients. Compared with controls, ulcerative colitis showed greater blood-rectum clone sharing.

Sequencing depth was up to 500,000 reads per sample. Produced via immunoSEQ multiplex PCR; TCRdb's table is partial and in-frame only. The sample carries approximately 5,200 clones, about 89% recorded once. V lost 6 bases and J lost 3, with 9 bases in between. CDR3 size: 13 residues. Per germline, CDR1 MNHNS and CDR2 SASEGT. Input material: blood. This TCR derives from a boy aged 5-17 years with mild ulcerative colitis. This chain uses TRBV6-1 with TRBJ1-5; D perhaps matches TRBD1 (5 bases). The CDR3 here is CASSGTFNQPQHF. The DNA for the CDR3 is TGTGCCAGCAGCGGGACTTTCAATCAGCCCCAGCATTTT.